Below are 7 T cell receptor beta chains sequenced from a single sample in a study of cytomegalovirus exposure and HLA in healthy donors. The PCR used 60 Vbeta and 13 Jbeta primers. The assay was immunoSEQ multiplex PCR, and TCRdb's table has in-frame clones only and misses some. The table lists some 210,000 clones, 75% to 80% of them singletons. Sequenced: PBMCs. The origin of the receptors is a woman under 40 in good health and CMV-seropositive.

This chain connects TRBV5-1 to TRBJ1-1; D unclear. V gave up 5 bases and J gave up 1 base, with 9 bases separating them. The germline V gene has CDR1 SGHRS and CDR2 YFSETQ. The CDR3 extends over 13 amino acids. The CDR3: CASRELGNTEAFF. The CDR3 DNA follows: TGCGCCAGCAGGGAGTTAGGGAACACTGAAGCTTTCTTT.

The chain is built from TRBV5-5 and TRBJ1-2; 8 nucleotides align to TRBD1. The CDR3 is 15 residues long. V was clipped by 4 bases and J by 3 bases; unmatched bases: 8. The germline V gene has CDR1 SGHKS and CDR2 YYEKEE (reference sequence). CDR3 in amino acids: CASSRPGGSDYGYTF. The CDR3 DNA reads as TGTGCCAGCAGCCGGCCAGGGGGCTCGGACTATGGCTACACCTTC.

A remark on this clone: This sample also contains other DNA sequences that code for the same CDR3. V and J are TRBV18 and TRBJ1-2; 8 bases line up with TRBD1. The CDR3 loop spans 14 amino acids. Germline CDR1 and CDR2: KGHSH and LQKENI. Losses at the gene ends were 3 bases for V and 3 bases for J; bases not matched to a gene: 3. This chain's CDR3 is CASSPLDRDYGYTF. CDR3 DNA sequence: TGTGCCAGCTCACCTCTGGACAGGGACTATGGCTACACCTTC.

This clone occurred once. The V and J genes are TRBV27 and TRBJ2-7, with D uncertain. Germline CDR1 is MNHEY and CDR2 is SMNVEV (reference sequence). The CDR3 has 13 amino acids. Trimming cost V 6 bases and J 0 bases, with 9 bases left between them. Written as DNA, the CDR3 is TGTGCCAGCAGGCTGGCCCCCTCCTACGAGCAGTACTTC. Amino acids: CASRLAPSYEQYF.

This sequence joins TRBV5-1 and TRBJ2-4; no clear D. Trimming stripped 3 bases from V and 1 base from J, with 11 bases between. The length of the CDR3 is 15 residues. Germline V gene lookup returns CDR1 SGHRS and CDR2 YFSETQ. The chain's CDR3 is CASSSPGLAKNIQYF. The CDR3 nucleotides are TGCGCCAGCAGCTCCCCTGGGCTGGCCAAAAACATTCAGTACTTC.

The chain carries TRBV6-5 and TRBJ2-5; 9 positions agree with TRBD2. Germline loops: CDR1 MNHEY, CDR2 SVGAGI. The CDR3 extends over 16 amino acids. Trimming at V came to 1 base and at J to 5 bases, leaving 8 bases not matched to a gene. The CDR3 protein is CASSYFSGGARETQYF. The CDR3 region has the DNA TGTGCCAGCAGTTACTTTAGCGGGGGTGCCAGGGAGACCCAGTACTTC.

This chain uses TRBV5-6 with TRBJ2-7; 11 bases align to TRBD2. Trimming at V came to 4 bases and at J to 7 bases, leaving 13 bases not matched to a gene. Germline V gene data show CDR1 as SGHDT and CDR2 as YYEEEE. The CDR3 is 16 amino acids. The DNA of the CDR3 is TGTGCCAGCAGCCGCAAACCGGGACTAGCGGCGGAAGAGCAGTACTTC. This codes for CASSRKPGLAAEEQYF.